This section outlines one TCR beta chain sequence together with its context. The sample originates from a study of T-cell memory formation after mild COVID-19. From the 5' RACE reads, TCRdb called clonotypes with MiXCR, one entry per CDR3 protein. This table holds 340,000 or so distinct CDR3 sequences, approximately 13% found once. Trimming cost V 6 bases and J 2 bases, with 17 bases left between them. Germline CDR1 SGHRS, CDR2 YFSETQ. The CDR3 has 15 amino acids. The chain uses TRBV5-1 and TRBJ1-2; unclear D gene. This receptor was obtained from a man aged 18 to 30 who had mild COVID-19 (a few samples of this study predate the infection). Cell type and time point are not known. Sequencing was performed on PBMCs or a T cell subset sorted from them (not recorded which). CDR3 DNA sequence: TGCGCCAGCACCATTAGAAGTCCCGGCAACTATGGCTACACCTTC. It translates to CASTIRSPGNYGYTF.